These 12 T cell receptor beta chains were sequenced from one sample in a study of early T cells in non-severe SARS-CoV-2 infection. TCRdb itself ran the 5' RACE reads through MiXCR, one entry per CDR3 protein. The sample shows 42,000 or so distinct CDR3 sequences, roughly 10% of them seen only once. Sequenced material: whole blood. Source of these receptors: an adult who was a healthcare worker with PCR-confirmed SARS-CoV-2 infection or an uninfected control (not recorded which).

The chain has TRBV7-3 and TRBJ2-2; 7 bases agree with TRBD1. V trimming: 10 bases; J trimming: 5 bases; junction bases outside the gene matches: 7. This CDR3 has 13 residues. Germline lookup yields CDR1 SGHTA and CDR2 FQGTGA. CDR3 nucleotide sequence: TGTGCCACCAGACAGGGTTCAACCGGGGAGCTGTTTTTT. It specifies CATRQGSTGELFF.

This clonotype was picked up many times. The chain links TRBV20-1 to TRBJ2-5; 12 bases are shared with TRBD2. CDR3 size: 21 residues. The ends lost 6 bases at V and 0 bases at J; junction bases unmatched: 23. Per the germline V gene, CDR1 is DFQATT and CDR2 is SNEGSKA (reference sequence). The CDR3 reads CSAPVPSGRAQGSMYQETQYF. The CDR3 nucleotides read TGCAGTGCCCCCGTCCCTAGCGGGAGGGCCCAGGGCTCCATGTACCAAGAGACCCAGTACTTC.

This clonotype was counted many times. The chain is built from TRBV28 and TRBJ1-2; D not certain. V gave up 7 bases and J gave up 4 bases, with 16 bases separating them. Per the germline V gene, CDR1 is MDHEN and CDR2 is SYDVKM. The CDR3 is 14 residues long. CDR3 in amino acids: CASTQTGLLYGYTF. In DNA form, the CDR3 reads TGTGCCAGCACCCAAACGGGGTTGCTCTATGGCTACACCTTC.

This clonotype was seen a handful of times. The V and J genes are TRBV5-1 and TRBJ2-7; D is possibly TRBD2 (6 bases). The germline V gene has CDR1 SGHRS and CDR2 YFSETQ. V was trimmed by 7 bases and J by 4 bases, leaving 12 bases between them. CDR3 size: 12 residues. This CDR3 is CASAGLGYEQYF. CDR3 sequence (DNA): TGCGCCAGCGCGGGGCTCGGGTACGAGCAGTACTTC.

At least ten counts were recorded for this clonotype. The gene calls are TRBV2 and TRBJ1-2; perhaps TRBD1 as D (6 bases). V was clipped by 4 bases and J by 8 bases, with 17 bases between them. The germline V gene has CDR1 SNHLY and CDR2 FYNNEI. CDR3 size: 14 residues. CDR3 in amino acids: CASSAARGLRGYTF. For the CDR3, the DNA is TGTGCCAGCAGTGCGGCCAGGGGTTTGCGCGGCTACACCTTC.

The chain is built from TRBV5-1 and TRBJ1-4; TRBD1 agrees at 10 bases. Germline CDR1 SGHRS, CDR2 YFSETQ. After removal of 3 bases from V and 7 bases from J, the junction contained 6 bases not matched to a gene. This CDR3 region has 15 residues. The CDR3, as DNA: TGCGCCAGCAGCTCACCGGGACAGGGGACTGAAAAACTGTTTTTT. Translation: CASSSPGQGTEKLFF.

The V gene is TRBV2, the J gene TRBJ1-3; D unclear. Germline V gene lookup returns CDR1 SNHLY and CDR2 FYNNEI. With 4 bases removed from V and 0 bases from J, the gap between germline ends came to 4 bases. The CDR3 loop spans 13 amino acids. CDR3 residues: CASSADSGNTIYF. The CDR3 bases are TGTGCCAGCAGTGCGGACTCTGGAAACACCATATATTTT.

This clonotype has more than one count but fewer than ten. It may be a read error: a sequence one base away is much more abundant. V and J are TRBV29-1 and TRBJ1-1; the match to TRBD1 covers 7 bases. V shed 6 bases, J shed 1 base, and the junction held 2 bases outside the gene matches. The germline CDR1 and CDR2 sequences are SQVTM and ANQGSEA. The CDR3 is 12 amino acids. CDR3 in amino acids: CSVGTANTEAFF. CDR3 DNA: TGCAGCGTGGGGACAGCGAACACTGAAGCTTTCTTT.

This clonotype was counted ten times or more. The rearrangement links TRBV7-2 to TRBJ2-1; TRBD2 matches 10 bases. Trimming removed 5 bases from V and 2 bases from J; junction bases left unmatched: 3. CDR3 length: 15 residues. CDR1 and CDR2 from the germline V gene are SGHTA and FQGNSA. This CDR3 reads CASSPGTSAYNEQFF. The DNA for the CDR3 is TGTGCCAGCAGCCCCGGGACTAGCGCCTACAATGAGCAGTTCTTC.

This clonotype was found many times. The chain joins TRBV6-2 or TRBV6-3 to TRBJ2-5; D possibly corresponds to TRBD1 (6 bases). The CDR3 has 16 residues. Trimming took off 6 bases at V and 4 bases at J, with 21 bases between the two ends. Germline V gene sequence: CDR1 MNHEY, CDR2 SVGEGT. This CDR3 reads CASSQPLRGSGETQYF. CDR3 sequence (DNA): TGTGCCAGCAGCCAACCCCTCAGGGGATCGGGAGAGACCCAGTACTTC.

The chain combines TRBV5-6 with TRBJ2-1; D not certain. CDR1 is SGHDT and CDR2 is YYEEEE in the germline V gene. The CDR3 runs 14 residues. The germline V and J ends were trimmed by 0 bases and 10 bases, with 14 bases remaining between them. The CDR3 DNA follows: TGTGCCAGCAGCTTGGTGGGCGCTATGGCGGAGCAGTTCTTC. It encodes CASSLVGAMAEQFF.

This clonotype has ten or more counts. The chain is built from TRBV24-1 and TRBJ2-1; 8 nucleotides agree with TRBD1. V trimming: 4 bases; J trimming: 1 base; junction bases outside the gene matches: 8. This CDR3 has 17 amino acids. Looked up from germline, CDR1 is KGHDR and CDR2 is SFDVKD. This chain's CDR3 is CATSESGTGLSYNEQFF. In nucleotides, the CDR3 is TGTGCCACCAGTGAGTCTGGGACAGGCCTATCCTACAATGAGCAGTTCTTC.